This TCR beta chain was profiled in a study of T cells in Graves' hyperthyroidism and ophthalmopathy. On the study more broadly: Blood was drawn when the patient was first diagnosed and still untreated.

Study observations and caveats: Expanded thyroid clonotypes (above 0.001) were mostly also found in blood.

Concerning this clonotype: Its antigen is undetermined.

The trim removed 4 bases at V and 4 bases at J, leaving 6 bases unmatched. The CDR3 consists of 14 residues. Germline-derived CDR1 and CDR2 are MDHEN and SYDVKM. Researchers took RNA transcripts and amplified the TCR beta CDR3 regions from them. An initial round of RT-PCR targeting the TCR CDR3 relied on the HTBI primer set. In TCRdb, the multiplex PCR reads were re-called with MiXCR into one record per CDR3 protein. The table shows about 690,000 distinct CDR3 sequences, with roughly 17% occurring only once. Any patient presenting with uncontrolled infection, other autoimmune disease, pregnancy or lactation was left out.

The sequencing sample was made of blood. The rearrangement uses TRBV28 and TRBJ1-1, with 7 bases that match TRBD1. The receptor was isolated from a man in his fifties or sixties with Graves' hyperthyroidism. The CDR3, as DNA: TGTGCCAGCAGTTCCCCAGGGGGTTTCACTGAAGCTTTCTTT. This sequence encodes CASSSPGGFTEAFF.